This T cell receptor beta chain derives from a study of T cell repertoires in cytomegalovirus infection. Study-level information: Recently identified HLA-C-restricted CMV epitopes were among the peptides used. General study findings and limits: Summed public TCR beta family frequency identified CMV carriers bearing the relevant HLA. Across the ex vivo response, the dominant clonotypes were HLA-C-restricted CMV-specific TCR beta clonotypes.

MiXCR, run by TCRdb on the reads, gives a single entry per CDR3 protein. This sample has 830,000 or so distinct CDR3 sequences, with roughly 33% found just once. Details on this clonotype: Antigen specificity is unknown.

This CDR3 is built from 16 residues. Unmatched junction bases numbered 16, after V lost 5 bases and J lost 9 bases. Germline CDR1 SGHVS, CDR2 FQNEAQ. The chain employs TRBV7-8 and TRBJ1-5, with 7 nucleotides matching TRBD1. This TCR was recovered from a human donor in good health (CMV status not recorded). Some clones in this sample may be carry-over from other donors' samples. The input for sequencing was cultured CD8+ T cells from PBMCs, taken from culture after CMV antigen stimulation. CDR3 nucleotide sequence: TGTGCCAGCAGCCCTACGTTTCCAGGGGGTGAGTGGCCCCAGCATTTT. This gives the protein CASSPTFPGGEWPQHF.